Here is one T cell receptor beta chain with its context. These data originate in a study of blood T cell repertoires in COVID-19. The wider study: Collection of acute and convalescent COVID-19 samples took place in the United States, Italy and Spain. T cells, B-cell-depleted T cells, or PBMCs supplied cDNA or gDNA.

V was cut by 0 bases and J by 10 bases, with 15 bases left in between. This CDR3 is built from 14 residues. Germline CDR1 is MGHRA and CDR2 is YSYEKL. Participants came from around 25 US areas, aged about 18 to 95 years. The assay was immunoSEQ multiplex PCR, and TCRdb's table has in-frame clones only and misses some. The table includes a few hundred thousand clones, more than 85% detected once. The sequence came from a woman in her twenties or thirties who had recovered from COVID-19. What was sequenced was PBMCs or T cells enriched from blood (not recorded which). J is TRBJ1-2 and V is TRBV4-1; D remains unclear. CDR3 DNA: TGCGCCAGCAGCCAAGATCAGGAGGTCGTGACCTACACCTTC. Translating it yields CASSQDQEVVTYTF.